The present entry profiles one TCR beta chain with its context. With 9 bases clipped from V and 1 base from J, the junction kept 6 bases outside the gene matches. The CDR3 runs 14 residues. Germline CDR1 LGHNT, CDR2 FRNRAP. Data came from immunoSEQ multiplex PCR; TCRdb stores just in-frame clones and leaves some out. This sample has tens of thousands of clones, with 85% to 95% found just once. The data derive from a study of T cell changes during pregnancy in multiple sclerosis. The sequence derives from a female donor with multiple sclerosis, enrolled in a pregnancy study. The sequencing here drew on peripheral blood, taken after pregnancy. The V and J genes are TRBV12-5 and TRBJ2-1; 7 positions agree with TRBD1. This CDR3 is CASVQGSSYNEQFF. The CDR3 DNA reads as TGTGCTAGCGTACAGGGGTCGTCCTACAATGAGCAGTTCTTC. The variable domain in full, with the rest retrieved from reference TRBV12-5 and TRBJ2-1, is DARVTQTPRHKVTEMGQEVTMRCQPILGHNTVFWYRQTMMQGLELLAYFRNRAPLDDSGMPKDRFSAEMPDATLATLKIQPSEPRDSAVYFCASVQGSSYNEQFFGPGTRLTVL.